Below, 13 T cell receptor beta chains from the same sample are listed, as sequenced in a study of blood T cell repertoires in COVID-19. The data were produced by immunoSEQ multiplex PCR, yet TCRdb's version contains in-frame clones alone and is incomplete. This sample has 350,000 to 400,000 clones; roughly 90% occur once, and the top ten carry about 0.86%. Sequencing was carried out using PBMCs or T cells enriched from blood (not recorded which). The receptor source for this set is a woman between 40 and 50 years old who had been exposed to COVID-19.

The chain joins TRBV30 to TRBJ2-7; 9 bases agree with TRBD1. CDR1 is GTSNPN, CDR2 SVGIG, per germline (reference sequence). V trimming: 2 bases; J trimming: 6 bases; junction bases outside the gene matches: 11. The CDR3 runs to 15 residues. The CDR3 DNA reads as TGTGCCTGGAGTAAGGTGGGGACAGGGTTTGCCGAGCAGTACTTC. Encoded protein: CAWSKVGTGFAEQYF.

The chain uses TRBV5-1 and TRBJ2-2; TRBD1 agrees at 8 bases. CDR3 length: 14 amino acids. V gave up 6 bases and J gave up 1 base; unmatched junction bases: 2. CDR1 is SGHRS and CDR2 is YFSETQ in the germline V gene. The CDR3 nucleotides are TGCGCCAGCACGGACAGGGTGAACACCGGGGAGCTGTTTTTT. Its protein product is CASTDRVNTGELFF.

V is TRBV13 and J is TRBJ1-2, with TRBD1 identical over 7 bases. Trimming removed 0 bases from V and 2 bases from J; junction bases left unmatched: 3. CDR1 and CDR2 from the germline V gene are PRHDT and FYEKMQ (reference sequence). The CDR3 runs 15 residues. The CDR3 sequence: CASSLGQQGNYGYTF. CDR3 sequence (DNA): TGTGCCAGCAGCTTAGGCCAACAGGGGAACTATGGCTACACCTTC.

The chain joins TRBV29-1 to TRBJ1-1; the D is unclear. Per germline, CDR1 SQVTM and CDR2 ANQGSEA. The ends were cut back, 3 bases at V and 6 bases at J, with 14 bases in the middle. There are 13 residues in the CDR3. CDR3 nucleotide sequence: TGCAGCGTTGACGGGAAGCGTAGCCCTGAAGCTTTCTTT. Protein: CSVDGKRSPEAFF.

The chain recombines TRBV19 with TRBJ2-5; 9 bases are shared with TRBD2. V lost 1 base to trimming and J lost 4 bases; unmatched junction nucleotides: 10. The CDR3 consists of 17 residues. Germline V gene data show CDR1 as LNHDA and CDR2 as SQIVND (reference sequence). CDR3 nucleotides: TGTGCCAGTAGTATAGGGACGGTAGCGGGGGCGCGAGAGACCCAGTACTTC. Encoded protein: CASSIGTVAGARETQYF.

V usage is TRBV7-2 and J usage is TRBJ1-1; D ambiguous. Trimming removed 1 base at V and 3 bases at J, with 12 bases between. Germline V lookup: CDR1 SGHTA, CDR2 FQGNSA. CDR3 length equals 15 residues. CDR3 nucleotide sequence: TGTGCCAGCAGCTTAGTTCTTACGGGGTACACTGAAGCTTTCTTT. Amino acid sequence: CASSLVLTGYTEAFF. Combining the CDR3 with reference TRBV7-2 and TRBJ1-1 gives the whole variable domain GAGVSQSPSNKVTEKGKDVELRCDPISGHTALYWYRQSLGQGLEFLIYFQGNSAPDKSGLPSDRFSAERTGGSVSTLTIQRTQQEDSAVYLCASSLVLTGYTEAFFGQGTRLTVV.

J is TRBJ2-1 and V is TRBV5-1, with D possibly matching TRBD1 (6 bases). The germline CDR1 and CDR2 sequences are SGHRS and YFSETQ. There are 15 residues in the CDR3. Between the trimmed V and J ends, which lost 0 bases and 8 bases, there was a span of 15 bases. In DNA form, the CDR3 reads TGCGCCAGCAGCTTGGAATGGTCAGGGGCCGATGAGCAGTTCTTC. It is translated as CASSLEWSGADEQFF.

The rearrangement links TRBV7-6 to TRBJ2-2; TRBD1 aligns across 8 bases. This CDR3 has 15 residues. V lost 1 base to trimming and J lost 3 bases; unmatched junction nucleotides: 1. Germline CDR1 and CDR2: SGHVS and FNYEAQ. The CDR3 DNA is TGTGCCAGCAGCTTAGGGACAGGGTACACCGGGGAGCTGTTTTTT. Amino acids: CASSLGTGYTGELFF.

This chain joins TRBV25-1 and TRBJ2-7; D perhaps matches TRBD2 (7 bases). Germline loops: CDR1 MGHDK, CDR2 SYGVNS. The CDR3 length is 16 residues. Between the trimmed V and J ends, which lost 3 bases and 6 bases, there was a span of 21 bases. The CDR3 DNA sequence: TGTGCCAGCAGTGAGGGGGGGGGCGACTTTTCTCGCGAGCAGTACTTC. Its protein product is CASSEGGGDFSREQYF.

This sequence joins TRBV19 and TRBJ2-3; 7 bases map to TRBD2. The CDR3 runs to 14 residues. Trimming cost V 8 bases and J 1 base; bases outside gene matches: 6. Germline values: CDR1 LNHDA, CDR2 SQIVND (reference sequence). CDR3 sequence (DNA): TGTGCCAGTCTGAAGCGGGGTCGCACAGATACGCAGTATTTT. It is translated as CASLKRGRTDTQYF.

The V gene is TRBV7-9, the J gene TRBJ1-4; D is unresolved. The CDR3 is 14 residues long. Germline assignment: CDR1 SEHNR and CDR2 FQNEAQ (reference sequence). The ends were cut back, 5 bases at V and 5 bases at J, with 12 bases in the middle. The CDR3 DNA is TGTGCCAGCAGCCCGCGGTCGGGGAATGAAAAACTGTTTTTT. Translation: CASSPRSGNEKLFF.

V gene TRBV10-3 combines with J gene TRBJ1-1, with D uncertain. Trimming left V 3 bases short and J 4 bases short, with 6 bases between. Germline V gives CDR1 ENHRY, CDR2 SYGVKD. The CDR3 spans 12 residues. CDR3 amino acids: CAISEVATEAFF. In nucleotides, the CDR3 is TGTGCCATCAGTGAAGTGGCCACTGAAGCTTTCTTT.

This chain connects TRBV18 to TRBJ2-2; 16 nucleotides match TRBD2. CDR3 length: 20 residues. Trimming at V came to 2 bases and at J to 0 bases, leaving 6 bases not matched to a gene. CDR1 is KGHSH, CDR2 LQKENI, per germline. The CDR3 nucleotides read TGTGCCAGCTCACCAGCCGGGACTAGCGGGAGGGCCGCGAACACCGGGGAGCTGTTTTTT. This sequence encodes CASSPAGTSGRAANTGELFF.